These T cell receptor gamma chains were read from a single sample in a study of gamma-delta chains in newborns, infants, children. TCRdb called clones from the reads again using CATT. The table lists several hundred gamma-chain clones, more than 30% of them singletons. The sequenced sample consisted of blood. All receptors come from a child who was a newborn, infant or young child, either healthy, febrile or measles-vaccinated (not recorded which). The CDR3 runs from the conserved cysteine through the conserved F or W. The order of the fields is clone size, J gene, V gene, CDR3 DNA, CDR3 protein. Part of the rows lack a size; the others show once, few, many or a class for expanded clones.

>large|TRGJ1/TRGJ2|TRGV3
TGTGCCACCTGGGACAGGAAAAGTTATTATAAGAAACTCTTT
CATWDRKSYYKKLF
>large|TRGJ1/TRGJ2|TRGV9
TGTGCCTTGTGGGAGGATAAGAAACTCTTT
CALWEDKKLF
>few|TRGJP1|TRGV2
TGTGCCACCTGGGACGGGCTAGGTGGTTGGTTCAAGATATTT
CATWDGLGGWFKIF
>few|TRGJP|TRGV9
TGTGCCTTGTGGGATCCTCAAGAGTTGGGCAAAAAAATCAAGGTATTT
CALWDPQELGKKIKVF
>.|TRGJ1/TRGJ2|TRGV3
TGTGCCACCTGGGACAGGCTTTATAAGAAACTCTTT
CATWDRLYKKLF
>large|TRGJP2|TRGV8
TGTGCCACCTGGGATAGTGATTGGATCAAGACGTTT
CATWDSDWIKTF
>few|TRGJ1/TRGJ2|TRGV9
TGTGCCTTGTGGGAGGACCGCAAGAAACTCTTT
CALWEDRKKLF
>large|TRGJP|TRGV9
TGTGCCTTGTGGGAGGGACAGTTGGGCAAAAAAATCAAGGTATTT
CALWEGQLGKKIKVF
>hyperexpanded|TRGJP|TRGV9
TGTGCCTTGTGGGAGGTGGAGTTGGGCAAAAAAATCAAGGTATTT
CALWEVELGKKIKVF
>large|TRGJP2|TRGV4
TGTGCCTCCTTTAGTGATTGGATCAAGACGTTT
CASFSDWIKTF
>few|TRGJP2|TRGV2
TGTGCCACCTGGGACGGGCCCTACGATTGGATCAAGACGTTT
CATWDGPYDWIKTF
>few|TRGJP|TRGV9
TGTGCCTTGTGGGAGGTGCGTTCGTTGGGCAAAAAAATCAAGGTATTT
CALWEVRSLGKKIKVF
>large|TRGJP2|TRGV5
TGTGCCACCTGGGACAGGGTTAGTGATTGGATCAAGACGTTT
CATWDRVSDWIKTF
>large|TRGJP1|TRGV4
TGTGCCACCTGGGATGCATGGTTCAAGATATTT
CATWDAWFKIF
>large|TRGJ1/TRGJ2|TRGV3
TGTGCCACCTGGGACAGGCCGAGTTATTATAAGAAACTCTTT
CATWDRPSYYKKLF
>large|TRGJP|TRGV9
TGTGCCTTGTGGGAGGTGCGGGAGTTGGGCAAAAAAATCAAGGTATTT
CALWEVRELGKKIKVF
>large|TRGJ1/TRGJ2|TRGV9
TGTGCCTTGTGGGAGGTGCAAGGGAATTATTATAAGAAACTCTTT
CALWEVQGNYYKKLF
>.|TRGJP|TRGV9
TGTGCCTTGTGGGGGCTCGGGGAGTTGGGCAAAAAAATCAAGGTATTT
CALWGLGELGKKIKVF
>few|TRGJ1/TRGJ2|TRGV9
TGTGCCTTGTGGGAGCGTAAGAAACTCTTT
CALWERKKLF
>few|TRGJP|TRGV8
TGTGCCACCTGGGATAGGCAAGAGTTGGGCAAAAAAATCAAGGTATTT
CATWDRQELGKKIKVF
>few|TRGJ1/TRGJ2|TRGV4
TGTGCCACCAGGGATGGGCCACTCTTT
CATRDGPLF
>few|TRGJP2|TRGV4
TGTGCCACCTGGGATGGAGGTAGTGATTGGATCAAGACGTTT
CATWDGGSDWIKTF
>few|TRGJ1/TRGJ2|TRGV9
TGTGCCTTGTGGGAGGTGCATTATAAGAAACTCTTT
CALWEVHYKKLF
>.|TRGJP|TRGV9
TGTACCTTGTGGGACGCACAAGAGTTGGGCAAAAAAATCAAGGTATTT
CTLWDAQELGKKIKVF
>few|TRGJP|TRGV9
TGTGCCTTGTGGTACGTTCGGCAAGAGTTGGGCAAAAAAACCAAGGTATTT
CALWYVRQELGKKTKVF
>few|TRGJ1/TRGJ2|TRGV4
TGTGCCACCTGGTCTCCCGCTTATTATAAGAAACTCTTT
CATWSPAYYKKLF
>few|TRGJP|TRGV9
TGTGCCTTGTGGGTTAGGGAGTTGGGCAAAAAAATCAAGGTATTT
CALWVRELGKKIKVF
>large|TRGJP1|TRGV8
TGTGCCACCTGGGATAGGCCGAGGACCACTGGTTGGTTCAAGATATTT
CATWDRPRTTGWFKIF
>.|TRGJ1/TRGJ2|TRGV2
TGTGCCACCTGGGACGATTATTATAAGAAACTCTTC
CATWDDYYKKLF
>large|TRGJP|TRGV9
TGTGCCTTGTGGGAGGTGCAGGGGTTGGGCAAAAAAATCAAGGTATTT
CALWEVQGLGKKIKVF
>.|TRGJP|TRGV9
TGTGCCTTGTGGGAGGTGCGTACGGGCAAAAAAATCAAGGTATTT
CALWEVRTGKKIKVF
>.|TRGJP1|TRGV4
TGTGCCACCTGGTATTATACCACTGGTTGGTTCAAGATATTT
CATWYYTTGWFKIF
>large|TRGJ1/TRGJ2|TRGV8
TGTGCCACCTGGGATAAGAAACTCTTT
CATWDKKLF
>.|TRGJ1/TRGJ2|TRGV5
TGTGCCACCTGGGGCAGGGTAGAGGATTATTATAAGAAACTCTTT
CATWGRVEDYYKKLF
>few|TRGJ1/TRGJ2|TRGV2
TGTGCCACCTGGGACGGCCCCGGTCGTTATTATAAGAAACTCTTT
CATWDGPGRYYKKLF
>.|TRGJ1/TRGJ2|TRGV4
TGTGCCACCTGGGATGGGAATTATTATAAGAAACTCTTT
CATWDGNYYKKLF
>large|TRGJ1/TRGJ2|TRGV4
TGTGCCACCTGGGATGGGCCAGGTTATAAGAAACTCTTT
CATWDGPGYKKLF
>.|TRGJ1/TRGJ2|TRGV9
TGTGCCTTGTGGGAGGTAAATAAGAAACTCTTT
CALWEVNKKLF
>large|TRGJP|TRGV9
TGTGCCTTGTGGGAGGGAGAGTTGGGCAAAAAAATCAAGGTATTT
CALWEGELGKKIKVF
>large|TRGJP|TRGV9
TGTGCCTTGTGGGAGGTGAGGGAGTTGGGCAAAAAAATCAAGGTATTT
CALWEVRELGKKIKVF
>hyperexpanded|TRGJP2|TRGV2
TGTGCCACCTGGGACGGGCATAGTAGTGATTGGATCAAGACGTTT
CATWDGHSSDWIKTF
>large|TRGJP|TRGV9
TGTGCCTTGTGGGAGGTGCGGCAAGAGTTGGGCAAAAAAATCAAGGTATTT
CALWEVRQELGKKIKVF
>few|TRGJ1/TRGJ2|TRGV5
TGTGCCACCTGGGATCTTTATTATAAGAAACTCTTT
CATWDLYYKKLF
>.|TRGJP|TRGV9
TGTGCCTTGTGGGAGGGTCTCAAGTTGGGCAAAAAAATCAAGGTATTT
CALWEGLKLGKKIKVF
>.|TRGJ1/TRGJ2|TRGV9
TGTGCCTTGTGGGAGGTGCAGGGGTATTATTATAAGAAACTCTTT
CALWEVQGYYYKKLF
>.|TRGJ1/TRGJ2|TRGV9
TGTGCCTTGTCTTGTACGCCCGGTTATTATAAGAAACTCTTT
CALSCTPGYYKKLF
>.|TRGJ1/TRGJ2|TRGV9
TGTGCCTTGTGGGAGGTGCCTTATTATAAGAAACTCTTT
CALWEVPYYKKLF
>hyperexpanded|TRGJP|TRGV9
TGTGCCTTGTGGGAGCAAGAGTTGGGCAAAAAAATCAAGGTATTT
CALWEQELGKKIKVF
>few|TRGJP|TRGV9
TGTGCCTTGTGGGCCCAAGAGTTGGGCAAAAAAATCAAGGTATTT
CALWAQELGKKIKVF